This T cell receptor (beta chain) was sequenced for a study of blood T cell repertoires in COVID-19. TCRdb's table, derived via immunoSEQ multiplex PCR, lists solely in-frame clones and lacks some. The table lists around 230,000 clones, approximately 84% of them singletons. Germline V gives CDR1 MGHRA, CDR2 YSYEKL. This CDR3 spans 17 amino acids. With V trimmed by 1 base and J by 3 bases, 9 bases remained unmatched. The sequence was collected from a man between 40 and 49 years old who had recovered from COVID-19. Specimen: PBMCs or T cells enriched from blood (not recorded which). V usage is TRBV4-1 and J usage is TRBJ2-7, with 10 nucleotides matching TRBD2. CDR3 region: CASSQATLAGVFYEQYF. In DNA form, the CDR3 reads TGCGCCAGCAGCCAAGCCACCCTAGCGGGGGTGTTCTACGAGCAGTACTTC.